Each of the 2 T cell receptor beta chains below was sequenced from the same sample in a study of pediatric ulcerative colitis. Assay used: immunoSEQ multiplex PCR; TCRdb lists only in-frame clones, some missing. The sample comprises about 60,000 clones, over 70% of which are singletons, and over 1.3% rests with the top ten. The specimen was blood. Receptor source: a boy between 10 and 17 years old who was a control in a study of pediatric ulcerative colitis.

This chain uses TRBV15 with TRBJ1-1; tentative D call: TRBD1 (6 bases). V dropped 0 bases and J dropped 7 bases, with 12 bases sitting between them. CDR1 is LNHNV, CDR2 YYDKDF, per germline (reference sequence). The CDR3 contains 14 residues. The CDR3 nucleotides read TGTGCCACCAGCAGAGATCAAACAGGGAATGAAGCTTTCTTT. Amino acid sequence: CATSRDQTGNEAFF. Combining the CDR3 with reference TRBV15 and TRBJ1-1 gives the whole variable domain DAMVIQNPRYQVTQFGKPVTLSCSQTLNHNVMYWYQQKSSQAPKLLFHYYDKDFNNEADTPDNFQSRRPNTSFCFLDIRSPGLGDTAMYLCATSRDQTGNEAFFGQGTRLTVV.

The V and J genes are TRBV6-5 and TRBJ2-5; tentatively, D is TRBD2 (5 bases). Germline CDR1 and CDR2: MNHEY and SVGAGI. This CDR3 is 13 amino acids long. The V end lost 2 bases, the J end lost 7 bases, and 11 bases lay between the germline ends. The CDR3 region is CASSYSLAVTQYF. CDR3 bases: TGTGCCAGCAGTTACAGCCTAGCTGTGACCCAGTACTTC.